Each of the 16 T cell receptor beta chains below was sequenced from the same sample in a study of shared clonotypes between healthy human individuals. Measured with immunoSEQ multiplex PCR; TCRdb has only the in-frame clones, and not every one. The data contain around 330,000 clones, about 74% of them singletons. What was sequenced was memory CD4+ T cells sorted from blood. Subset defined: CD45RA-negative fraction. The receptors originated from a man younger than 40 in good health.

The rearrangement uses TRBV4-1 and TRBJ2-7; the match to TRBD1 covers 8 bases. This CDR3 has 17 amino acids. With V trimmed by 0 bases and J by 2 bases, 9 bases remained unmatched. Germline V lookup: CDR1 MGHRA, CDR2 YSYEKL. CDR3 protein: CASSQDKTGQVTYEQYF. CDR3 in DNA: TGCGCCAGCAGCCAAGATAAGACGGGACAGGTTACCTACGAGCAGTACTTC.

CDR3 residues: CASSPRTSGNYNEQFF. The CDR3 DNA reads TGTGCCAGCAGCCCCCGGACTAGCGGGAACTACAATGAGCAGTTCTTC. The genes are TRBV5-4 and TRBJ2-1, with 12 bases that match TRBD2. CDR3 length equals 16 residues. Germline trimming cut 4 bases from V and 3 bases from J; bases unmatched to any gene: 5. Germline CDR1 reads SGHNT; CDR2 reads YYREEE (reference sequence). Full variable domain (outside the CDR3, taken from reference TRBV5-4 and TRBJ2-1): ETGVTQSPTHLIKTRGQQVTLRCSSQSGHNTVSWYQQALGQGPQFIFQYYREEENGRGNFPPRFSGLQFPNYSSELNVNALELDDSALYLCASSPRTSGNYNEQFFGPGTRLTVL.

This clone appeared a single time. The chain is built from TRBV11-2 and TRBJ2-7; a weak D match, TRBD2 (5 bases). Trimming removed 1 base from V and 3 bases from J, with 10 bases in between. Germline CDR1 reads SGHAT; CDR2 reads FQNNGV. This CDR3 has 14 amino acids. In DNA, the CDR3 is TGTGCCAGCAGCTTAGCGAGCGGAAACTACGAGCAGTACTTC. This codes for CASSLASGNYEQYF.

The V call is TRBV7-8, the J call TRBJ2-1; D tentatively reads TRBD1 or TRBD2 (6 bases each). V was clipped by 3 bases and J by 6 bases, with 12 bases between them. This CDR3 comprises 14 residues. Germline V lookup: CDR1 SGHVS, CDR2 FQNEAQ. The chain's CDR3 is CASSFGGAVNEQFF. CDR3 nucleotide sequence: TGTGCCAGCAGCTTCGGGGGCGCGGTCAATGAGCAGTTCTTC.

The chain couples TRBV27 to TRBJ2-2; the D gene is possibly TRBD2 (6 bases). V lost 8 bases to trimming and J lost 6 bases, with 16 bases between them. Germline CDR1 MNHEY, CDR2 SMNVEV (reference sequence). This CDR3 region has 14 residues. For the CDR3, the DNA is TGTGCCAGCTCAACTACACGACTAGCCGGGGAGCTGTTTTTT. Its translation is CASSTTRLAGELFF.

V usage is TRBV12-5 and J usage is TRBJ1-2, with D unresolved. The V gene's germline CDR1 is LGHNT and CDR2 FRNRAP. The CDR3 has 13 amino acids. With 1 base removed from V and 8 bases from J, the gap between germline ends came to 11 bases. In DNA form, the CDR3 reads TGTGCTAGTGGTTTGGCGAAGACGGCCGGCTACACCTTC. Amino acids: CASGLAKTAGYTF.

The chain is built from TRBV7-9 and TRBJ1-6; TRBD1 might be the D (6 bases). V was cut by 7 bases and J by 6 bases, with 10 bases left in between. CDR1 SEHNR and CDR2 FQNEAQ come from the germline V gene (reference sequence). The CDR3 loop spans 13 amino acids. The CDR3 protein is CASTDRSNSPLHF. The CDR3 DNA is TGTGCCAGCACCGACAGGAGTAATTCACCCCTCCACTTT.

This chain links TRBV10-3 with TRBJ2-5; D is unclear. Deletions cut 4 bases from V and 5 bases from J, with 11 bases between. The CDR3 extends over 13 amino acids. Germline V lookup: CDR1 ENHRY, CDR2 SYGVKD. The CDR3 DNA reads TGTGCCATCAGTGGGATCATGGGGGAGACCCAGTACTTC. Its translation: CAISGIMGETQYF.

The CDR3 bases are TGCAGCGTTGAAGACAGGGGGCTGGGTGAAGCTTTCTTT. Residues: CSVEDRGLGEAFF. This chain uses TRBV29-1 with TRBJ1-1, with 8 bases identical to TRBD1. The germline V gene encodes CDR1 SQVTM and CDR2 ANQGSEA. CDR3 length equals 13 residues. V was clipped by 0 bases and J by 7 bases; unmatched bases: 4.

The J gene is TRBJ2-7, the V gene TRBV2, with D unclear. The CDR3 covers 12 residues. Germline assignment: CDR1 SNHLY and CDR2 FYNNEI. V was clipped by 6 bases and J by 0 bases, with 6 bases between them. CDR3 nucleotide sequence: TGTGCCAGCAGGGACGACTCCTACGAGCAGTACTTC. This translates into CASRDDSYEQYF.

The rearrangement joins TRBV7-3 to TRBJ2-1, with TRBD1 identical over 9 bases. Germline V lookup: CDR1 SGHTA, CDR2 FQGTGA. CDR3 length equals 14 residues. The V and J ends lost 4 bases and 7 bases, in that order; junction bases with no gene match: 5. The CDR3 DNA sequence: TGTGCCAGCAGCTCTTCCGGGACAGGGAATGAGCAGTTCTTC. It is translated as CASSSSGTGNEQFF.

The V and J genes are TRBV25-1 and TRBJ1-2; D call uncertain. CDR1 and CDR2 from the germline V gene are MGHDK and SYGVNS. V shed 4 bases and J shed 7 bases, with 10 bases lying between them. The CDR3 length is 12 residues. The CDR3 DNA is TGTGCCAGCAGTGGGGGTGGAGTTGGCTACACCTTC. This sequence encodes CASSGGGVGYTF.

This chain uses TRBV9 with TRBJ2-3; D uncertain. Germline assignment: CDR1 SGDLS and CDR2 YYNGEE. The V gene lost 3 bases and the J gene lost 2 bases, with 7 bases spanning the gap. The CDR3 is made up of 13 amino acids. For the CDR3, the DNA is TGTGCCAGCAGCGACGATAACACAGATACGCAGTATTTT. This encodes CASSDDNTDTQYF.

With respect to this clone: Being one base from a much bigger clone, this may be a read error. V gene TRBV6-6 combines with J gene TRBJ2-1; D is unresolved. This CDR3 has 15 residues. Per germline, CDR1 MNHNY and CDR2 SVGAGI (reference sequence). CDR3 sequence: CANSYPPGTVDEQFF. In DNA form, the CDR3 reads TGTGCCAACAGTTACCCCCCAGGCACCGTCGATGAGCAGTTCTTC.

The table lists this clone with a few counts. The chain employs TRBV27 and TRBJ2-1, with TRBD2 identical over 9 bases. Germline V gene sequence: CDR1 MNHEY, CDR2 SMNVEV (reference sequence). Germline trimming cut 2 bases from V and 2 bases from J; bases unmatched to any gene: 4. The CDR3 is made up of 16 amino acids. CDR3 DNA: TGTGCCAGCAGTTTAGCCGCGGGAGGGGCCTACAATGAGCAGTTCTTC. It translates to CASSLAAGGAYNEQFF.

There are many counts of this clone. V and J are TRBV4-3 and TRBJ2-1; D is uncertain. CDR3 length: 16 residues. The V gene lost 1 base and the J gene lost 9 bases, with 19 bases spanning the gap. Germline V gene lookup returns CDR1 LGHNA and CDR2 YSLEER. CDR3 DNA: TGCGCCAGCAGCCAAGGTGGGCCGCCTCTGGTGGGTGAGCAGTTCTTC. This gives the protein CASSQGGPPLVGEQFF.